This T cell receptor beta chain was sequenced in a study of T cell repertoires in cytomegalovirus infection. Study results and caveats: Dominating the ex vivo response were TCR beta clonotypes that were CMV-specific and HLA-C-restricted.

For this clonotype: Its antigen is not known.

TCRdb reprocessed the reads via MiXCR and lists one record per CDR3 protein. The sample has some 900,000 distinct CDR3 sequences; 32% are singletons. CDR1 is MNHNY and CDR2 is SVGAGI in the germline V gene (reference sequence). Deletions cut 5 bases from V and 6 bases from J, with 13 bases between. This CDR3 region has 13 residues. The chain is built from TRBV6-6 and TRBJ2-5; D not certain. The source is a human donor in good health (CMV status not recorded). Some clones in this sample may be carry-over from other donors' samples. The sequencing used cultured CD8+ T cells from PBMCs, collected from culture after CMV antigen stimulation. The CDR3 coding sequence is TGTGCCAGCAGTCCTTTTCTCTTGCAGACCCAGTACTTC. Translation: CASSPFLLQTQYF.